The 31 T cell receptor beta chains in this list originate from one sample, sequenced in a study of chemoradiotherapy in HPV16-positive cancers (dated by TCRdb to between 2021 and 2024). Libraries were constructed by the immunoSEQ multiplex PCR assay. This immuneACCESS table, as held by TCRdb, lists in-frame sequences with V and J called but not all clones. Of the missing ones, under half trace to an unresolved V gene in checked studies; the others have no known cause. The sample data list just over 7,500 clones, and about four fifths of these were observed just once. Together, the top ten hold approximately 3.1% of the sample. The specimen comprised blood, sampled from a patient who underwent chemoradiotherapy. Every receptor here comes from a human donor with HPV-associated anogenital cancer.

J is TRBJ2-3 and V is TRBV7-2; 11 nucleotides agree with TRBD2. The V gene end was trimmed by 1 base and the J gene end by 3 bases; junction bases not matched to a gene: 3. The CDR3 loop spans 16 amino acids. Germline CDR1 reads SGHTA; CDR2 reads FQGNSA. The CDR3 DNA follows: TGTGCCAGCAGCTTAGGTTCTAGCGGGGGGACAGATACGCAGTATTTT. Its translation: CASSLGSSGGTDTQYF.

CDR3 loop: CASSSGGPETQYF. Here the CDR3 DNA reads TGTGCCAGCAGCTCGGGGGGGCCGGAGACCCAGTACTTC. This chain connects TRBV7-3 to TRBJ2-5; 8 nucleotides line up with TRBD2. CDR1 and CDR2 (germline): SGHTA, FQGTGA. V was clipped by 4 bases and J by 5 bases; unmatched bases: 3. The CDR3 sequence is 13 residues long.

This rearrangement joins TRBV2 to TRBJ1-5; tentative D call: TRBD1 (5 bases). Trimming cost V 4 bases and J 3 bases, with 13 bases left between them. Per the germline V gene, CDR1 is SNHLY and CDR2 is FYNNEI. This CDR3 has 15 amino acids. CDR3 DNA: TGTGCCAGCAGTGGGGGCCGGGCCTTCAATCAGCCCCAGCATTTT. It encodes CASSGGRAFNQPQHF.

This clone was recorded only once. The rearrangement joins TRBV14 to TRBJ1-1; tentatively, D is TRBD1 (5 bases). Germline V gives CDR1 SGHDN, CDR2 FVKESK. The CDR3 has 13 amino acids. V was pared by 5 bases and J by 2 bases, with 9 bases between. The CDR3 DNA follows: TGTGCCAGCAGCGGTCAGGGCAACACTGAAGCTTTCTTT. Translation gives CASSGQGNTEAFF.

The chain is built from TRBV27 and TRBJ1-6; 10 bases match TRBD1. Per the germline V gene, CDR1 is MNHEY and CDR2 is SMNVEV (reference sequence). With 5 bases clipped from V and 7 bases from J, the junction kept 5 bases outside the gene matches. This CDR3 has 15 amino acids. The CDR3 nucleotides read TGTGCCAGCAGTGGGACAGGGGACTGGAATTCACCCCTCCACTTT. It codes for CASSGTGDWNSPLHF.

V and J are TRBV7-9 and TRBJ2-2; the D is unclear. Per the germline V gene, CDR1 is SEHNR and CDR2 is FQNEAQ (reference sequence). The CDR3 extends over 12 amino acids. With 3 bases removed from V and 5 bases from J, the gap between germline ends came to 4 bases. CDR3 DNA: TGTGCCAGCAGCTTGGCTACCGGGGAGCTGTTTTTT. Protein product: CASSLATGELFF.

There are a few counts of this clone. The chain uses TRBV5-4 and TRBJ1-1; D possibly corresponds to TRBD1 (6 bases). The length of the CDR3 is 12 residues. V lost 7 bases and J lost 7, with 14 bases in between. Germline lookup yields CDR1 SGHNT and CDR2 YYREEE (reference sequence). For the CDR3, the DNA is TGTGCCAGCTGCAAGGAGGGGGTTGAAGCTTTCTTT. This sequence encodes CASCKEGVEAFF.

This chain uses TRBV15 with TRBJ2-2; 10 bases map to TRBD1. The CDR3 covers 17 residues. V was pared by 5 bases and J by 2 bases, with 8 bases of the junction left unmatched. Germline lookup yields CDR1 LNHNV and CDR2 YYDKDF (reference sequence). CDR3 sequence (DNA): TGTGCCACCAGCCAATCTGGACAGGGGGGTAACACCGGGGAGCTGTTTTTT. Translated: CATSQSGQGGNTGELFF.

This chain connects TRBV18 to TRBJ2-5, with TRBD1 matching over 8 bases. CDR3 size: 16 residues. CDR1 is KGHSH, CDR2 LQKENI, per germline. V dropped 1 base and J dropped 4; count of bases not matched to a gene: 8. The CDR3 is CASSPQGTGGRETQYF. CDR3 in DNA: TGTGCCAGCTCACCACAGGGGACAGGAGGGAGAGAGACCCAGTACTTC.

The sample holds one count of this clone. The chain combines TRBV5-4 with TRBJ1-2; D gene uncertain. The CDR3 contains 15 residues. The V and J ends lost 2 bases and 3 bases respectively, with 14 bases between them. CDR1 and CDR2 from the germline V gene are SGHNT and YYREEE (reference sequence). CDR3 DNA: TGTGCCAGCAGCTTTTCAGCTCAGGCTTACTATGGCTACACCTTC. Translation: CASSFSAQAYYGYTF.

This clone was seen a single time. For the CDR3, the DNA is TGTGCCAGTAGCCTTGGGAGACTAGCGGGGGGGGCACATAAGACCCAGTACTTC. Its protein is CASSLGRLAGGAHKTQYF. The genes are TRBV19 and TRBJ2-5; TRBD2 agrees at 14 bases. After removal of 6 bases from V and 6 bases from J, the junction contained 15 bases not matched to a gene. This CDR3 has 18 amino acids. Germline loops: CDR1 LNHDA, CDR2 SQIVND (reference sequence).

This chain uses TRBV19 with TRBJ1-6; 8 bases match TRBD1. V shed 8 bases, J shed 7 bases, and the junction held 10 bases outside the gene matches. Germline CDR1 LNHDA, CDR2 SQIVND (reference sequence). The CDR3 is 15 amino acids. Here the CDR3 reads CASEGTWTGNSPLHF. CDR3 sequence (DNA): TGTGCCAGTGAAGGGACATGGACAGGGAATTCACCCCTCCACTTT.

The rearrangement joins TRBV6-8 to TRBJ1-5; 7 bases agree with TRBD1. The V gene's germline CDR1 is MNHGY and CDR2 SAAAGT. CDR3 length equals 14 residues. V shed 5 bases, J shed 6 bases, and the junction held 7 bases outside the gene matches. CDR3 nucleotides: TGTGCCAGCAGTCGATGGGGACAGTCTCAGCCCCAGCATTTT. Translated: CASSRWGQSQPQHF.

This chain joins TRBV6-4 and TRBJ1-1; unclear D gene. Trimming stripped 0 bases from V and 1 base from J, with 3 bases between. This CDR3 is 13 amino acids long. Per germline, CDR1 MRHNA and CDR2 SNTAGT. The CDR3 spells CASSDSENTEAFF. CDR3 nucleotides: TGTGCCAGCAGTGACTCAGAGAACACTGAAGCTTTCTTT.

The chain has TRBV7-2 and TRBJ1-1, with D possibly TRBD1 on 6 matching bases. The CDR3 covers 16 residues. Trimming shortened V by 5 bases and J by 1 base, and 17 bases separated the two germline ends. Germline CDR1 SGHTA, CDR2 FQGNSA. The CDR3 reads CASSAGAHGGNTEAFF. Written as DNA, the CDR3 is TGTGCCAGCAGCGCAGGGGCCCACGGGGGGAACACTGAAGCTTTCTTT.

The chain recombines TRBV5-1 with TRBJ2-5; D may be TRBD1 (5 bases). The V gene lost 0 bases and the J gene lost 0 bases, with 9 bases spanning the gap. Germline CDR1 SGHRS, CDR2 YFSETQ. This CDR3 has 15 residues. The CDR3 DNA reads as TGCGCCAGCAGCTTGGTGGCAGGGAACCAAGAGACCCAGTACTTC. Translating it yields CASSLVAGNQETQYF. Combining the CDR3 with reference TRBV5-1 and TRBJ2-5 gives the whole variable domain KAGVTQTPRYLIKTRGQQVTLSCSPISGHRSVSWYQQTPGQGLQFLFEYFSETQRNKGNFPGRFSGRQFSNSRSEMNVSTLELGDSALYLCASSLVAGNQETQYFGPGTRLLVL.

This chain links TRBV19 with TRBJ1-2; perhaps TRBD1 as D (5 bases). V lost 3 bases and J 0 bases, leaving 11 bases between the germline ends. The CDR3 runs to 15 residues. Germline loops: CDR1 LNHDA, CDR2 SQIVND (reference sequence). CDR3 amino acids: CASSMWSGANYGYTF. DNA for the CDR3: TGTGCCAGTAGTATGTGGTCGGGGGCTAACTATGGCTACACCTTC. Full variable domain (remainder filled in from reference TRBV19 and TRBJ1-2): DGGITQSPKYLFRKEGQNVTLSCEQNLNHDAMYWYRQDPGQGLRLIYYSQIVNDFQKGDIAEGYSVSREKKESFPLTVTSAQKNPTAFYLCASSMWSGANYGYTFGSGTRLTVV.

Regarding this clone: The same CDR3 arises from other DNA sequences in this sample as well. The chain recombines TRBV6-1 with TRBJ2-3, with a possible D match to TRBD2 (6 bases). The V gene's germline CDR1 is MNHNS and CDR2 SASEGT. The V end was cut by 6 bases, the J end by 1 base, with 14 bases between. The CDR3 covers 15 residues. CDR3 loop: CASSQGEVGTDTQYF. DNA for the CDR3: TGTGCCAGCAGCCAAGGGGAGGTAGGCACAGATACGCAGTATTTT.

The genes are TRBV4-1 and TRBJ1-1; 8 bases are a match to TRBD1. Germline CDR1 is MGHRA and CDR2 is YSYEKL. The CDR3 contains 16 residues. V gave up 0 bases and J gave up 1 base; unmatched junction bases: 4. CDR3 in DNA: TGCGCCAGCAGCCAAGAAACAGGGGGTAGGAACACTGAAGCTTTCTTT. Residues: CASSQETGGRNTEAFF.

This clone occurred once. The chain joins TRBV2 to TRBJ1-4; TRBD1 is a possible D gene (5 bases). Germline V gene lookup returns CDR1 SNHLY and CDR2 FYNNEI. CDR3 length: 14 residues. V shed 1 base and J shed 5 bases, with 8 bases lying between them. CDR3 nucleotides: TGTGCCAGCAGTGAAGACAGGATAAATGAAAAACTGTTTTTT. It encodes CASSEDRINEKLFF.

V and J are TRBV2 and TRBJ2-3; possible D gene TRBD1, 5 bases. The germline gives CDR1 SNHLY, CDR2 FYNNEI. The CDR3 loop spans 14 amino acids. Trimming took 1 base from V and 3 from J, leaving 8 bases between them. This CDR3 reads CASSEVRATDTQYF. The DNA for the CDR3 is TGTGCCAGCAGTGAAGTCAGGGCAACAGATACGCAGTATTTT.

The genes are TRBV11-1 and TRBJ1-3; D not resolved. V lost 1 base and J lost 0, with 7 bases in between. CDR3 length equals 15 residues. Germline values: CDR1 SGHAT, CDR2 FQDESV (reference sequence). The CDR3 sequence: CASSLEAHSGNTIYF. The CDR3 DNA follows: TGTGCCAGCAGCTTAGAGGCACACTCTGGAAACACCATATATTTT.

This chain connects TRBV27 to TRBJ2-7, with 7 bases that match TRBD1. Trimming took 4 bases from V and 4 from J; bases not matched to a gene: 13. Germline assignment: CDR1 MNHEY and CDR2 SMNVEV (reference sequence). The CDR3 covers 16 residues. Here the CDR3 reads CASSSTTGSLVYEQYF. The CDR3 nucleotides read TGTGCCAGCAGTTCCACGACAGGGTCGCTTGTATACGAGCAGTACTTC.

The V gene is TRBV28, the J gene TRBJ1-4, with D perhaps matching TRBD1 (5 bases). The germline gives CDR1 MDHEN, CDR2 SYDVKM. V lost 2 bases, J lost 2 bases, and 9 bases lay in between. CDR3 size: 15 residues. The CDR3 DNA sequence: TGTGCCAGCAGTTTAGAGGCAGGGACTAATGAAAAACTGTTTTTT. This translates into CASSLEAGTNEKLFF.

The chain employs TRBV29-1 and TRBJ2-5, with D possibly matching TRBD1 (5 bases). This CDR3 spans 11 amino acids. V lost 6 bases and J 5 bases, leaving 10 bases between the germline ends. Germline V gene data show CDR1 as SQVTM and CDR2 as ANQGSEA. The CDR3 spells CSVNPGETQYF. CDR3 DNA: TGCAGCGTCAATCCAGGGGAGACCCAGTACTTC.

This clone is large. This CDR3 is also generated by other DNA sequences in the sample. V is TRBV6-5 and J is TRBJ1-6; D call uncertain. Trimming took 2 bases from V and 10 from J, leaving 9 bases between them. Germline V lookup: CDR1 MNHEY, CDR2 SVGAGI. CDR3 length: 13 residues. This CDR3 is CASSYLGESPLHF. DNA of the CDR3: TGTGCCAGCAGTTACCTTGGGGAGTCACCCCTCCACTTT.

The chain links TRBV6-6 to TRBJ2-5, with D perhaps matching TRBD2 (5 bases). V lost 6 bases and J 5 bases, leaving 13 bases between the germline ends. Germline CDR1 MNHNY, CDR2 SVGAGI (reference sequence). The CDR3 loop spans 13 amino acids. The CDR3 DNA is TGTGCCAGCAGGAGGGAATTGGTGGAGACCCAGTACTTC. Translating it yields CASRRELVETQYF.

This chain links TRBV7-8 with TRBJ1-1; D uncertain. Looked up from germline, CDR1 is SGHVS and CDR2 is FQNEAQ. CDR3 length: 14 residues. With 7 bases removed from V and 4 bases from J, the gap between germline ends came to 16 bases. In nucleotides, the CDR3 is TGTGCCAGCACCCTTACAAACCTTGCCACTGAAGCTTTCTTT. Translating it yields CASTLTNLATEAFF.

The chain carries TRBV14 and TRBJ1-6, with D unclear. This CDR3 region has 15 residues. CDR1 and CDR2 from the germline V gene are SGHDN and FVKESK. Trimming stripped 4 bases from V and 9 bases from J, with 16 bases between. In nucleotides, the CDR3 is TGTGCCAGCAGCCCGAGCCTGGGAGATGTTTCACCCCTCCACTTT. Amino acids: CASSPSLGDVSPLHF.

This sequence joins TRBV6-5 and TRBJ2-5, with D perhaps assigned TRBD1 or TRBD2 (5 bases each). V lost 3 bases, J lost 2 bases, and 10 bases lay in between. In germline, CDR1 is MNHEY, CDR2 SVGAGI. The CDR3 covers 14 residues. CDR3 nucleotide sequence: TGTGCCAGCAGTTATGAGGGGCAGCAAGAGACCCAGTACTTC. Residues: CASSYEGQQETQYF.

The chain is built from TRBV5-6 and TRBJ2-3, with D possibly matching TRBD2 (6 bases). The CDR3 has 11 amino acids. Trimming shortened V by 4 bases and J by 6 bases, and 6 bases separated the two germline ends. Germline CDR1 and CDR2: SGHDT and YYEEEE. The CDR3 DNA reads TGTGCCAGCAGCCGGGGGGATACGCAGTATTTT. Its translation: CASSRGDTQYF.